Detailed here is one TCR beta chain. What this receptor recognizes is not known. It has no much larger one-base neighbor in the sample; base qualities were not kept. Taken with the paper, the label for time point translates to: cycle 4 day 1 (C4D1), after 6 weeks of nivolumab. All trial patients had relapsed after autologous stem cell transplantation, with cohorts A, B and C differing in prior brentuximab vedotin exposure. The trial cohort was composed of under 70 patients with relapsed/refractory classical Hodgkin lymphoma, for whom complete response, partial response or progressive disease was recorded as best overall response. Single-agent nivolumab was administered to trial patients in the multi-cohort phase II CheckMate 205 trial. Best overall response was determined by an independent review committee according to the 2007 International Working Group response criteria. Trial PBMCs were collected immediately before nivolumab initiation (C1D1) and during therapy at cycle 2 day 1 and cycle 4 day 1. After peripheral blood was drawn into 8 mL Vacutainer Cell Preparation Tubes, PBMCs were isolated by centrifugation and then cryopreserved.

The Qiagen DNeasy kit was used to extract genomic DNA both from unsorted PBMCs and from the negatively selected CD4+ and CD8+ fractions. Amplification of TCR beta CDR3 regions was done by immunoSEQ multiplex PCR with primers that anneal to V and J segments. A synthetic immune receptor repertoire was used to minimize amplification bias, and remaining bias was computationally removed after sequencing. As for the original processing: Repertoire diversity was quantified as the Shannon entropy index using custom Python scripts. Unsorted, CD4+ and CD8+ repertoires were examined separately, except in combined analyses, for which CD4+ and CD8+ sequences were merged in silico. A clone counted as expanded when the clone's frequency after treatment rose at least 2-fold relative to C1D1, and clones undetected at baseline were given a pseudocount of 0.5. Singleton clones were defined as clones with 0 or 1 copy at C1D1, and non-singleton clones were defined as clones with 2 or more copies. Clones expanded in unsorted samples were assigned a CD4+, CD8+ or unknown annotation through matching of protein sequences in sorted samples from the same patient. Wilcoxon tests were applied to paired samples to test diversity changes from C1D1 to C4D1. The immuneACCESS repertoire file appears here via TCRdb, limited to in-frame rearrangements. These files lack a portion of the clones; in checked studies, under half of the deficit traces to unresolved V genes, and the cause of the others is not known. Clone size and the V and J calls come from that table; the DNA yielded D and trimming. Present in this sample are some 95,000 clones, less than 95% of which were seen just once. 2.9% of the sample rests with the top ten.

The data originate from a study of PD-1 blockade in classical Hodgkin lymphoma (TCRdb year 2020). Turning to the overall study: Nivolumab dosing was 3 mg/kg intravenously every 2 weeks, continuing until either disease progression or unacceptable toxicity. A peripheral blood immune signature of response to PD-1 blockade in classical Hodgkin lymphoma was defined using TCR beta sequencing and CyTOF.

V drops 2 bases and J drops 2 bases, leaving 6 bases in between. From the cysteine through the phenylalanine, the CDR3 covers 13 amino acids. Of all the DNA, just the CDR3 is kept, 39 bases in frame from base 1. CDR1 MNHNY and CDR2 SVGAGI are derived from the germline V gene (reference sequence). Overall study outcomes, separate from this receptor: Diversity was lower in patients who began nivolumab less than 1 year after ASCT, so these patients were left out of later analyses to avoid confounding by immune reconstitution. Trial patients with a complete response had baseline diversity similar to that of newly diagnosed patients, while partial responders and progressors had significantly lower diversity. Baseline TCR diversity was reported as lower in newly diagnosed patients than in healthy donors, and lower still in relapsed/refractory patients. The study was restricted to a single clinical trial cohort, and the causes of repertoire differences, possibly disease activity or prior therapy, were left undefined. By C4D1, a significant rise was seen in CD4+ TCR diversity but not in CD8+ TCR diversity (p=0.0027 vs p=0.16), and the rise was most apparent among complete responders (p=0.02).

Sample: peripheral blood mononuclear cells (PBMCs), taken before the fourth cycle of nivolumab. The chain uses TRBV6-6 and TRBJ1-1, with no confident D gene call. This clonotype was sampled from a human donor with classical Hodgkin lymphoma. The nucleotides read TGTGCCAGCAGTTACGGTATTAACACTGAAGCTTTCTTT. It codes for CASSYGINTEAFF.